This T cell receptor beta chain is drawn from a study of early T cells in non-severe SARS-CoV-2 infection. Whole-study context: Sequencing of unsorted whole blood was done on bulk RNA, leaving chains unpaired.

The protocol attached unique molecular identifiers to individual cDNA molecules. TCRdb reanalysed the 5' RACE reads using MiXCR and keeps one entry per CDR3 protein. The table includes more than 25,000 distinct CDR3 sequences, roughly 5.4% detected once. There are many counts of this clonotype. What it recognizes is unknown. Study outcomes and limitations: Matching results from VDJdb favored anti-spike CD8 responses, leaving private and CD4 specificities undetected.

The source material was whole blood. The sequence was collected from an adult who was a healthcare worker with PCR-confirmed SARS-CoV-2 infection or an uninfected control (not recorded which).

The CDR3 loop is CASSVSGDPNYGYTF. The CDR3 bases are TGTGCCAGCAGTGTGTCGGGGGATCCTAACTATGGCTACACCTTC. The V call is TRBV7-3, the J call TRBJ1-2; a possible D gene is TRBD1 (5 bases). Germline V CDR1 and CDR2: SGHTA, FQGTGA. The CDR3 is 15 amino acids. V lost 6 bases, J lost 0 bases, and 14 bases lay in between.